The rows below give T cell receptor beta chains drawn from one sample of a study of blood T cells in healthy people across ages. TCRdb ran MiXCR on the 5' RACE reads and lists one entry per CDR3 protein. The sample holds roughly 800,000 distinct CDR3 sequences, 20% to 30% seen once. This sample was also put to use in a study of T cells of mothers and their children.

Input material: blood. These receptors were obtained from a boy aged 10-17 years in good health. Each CDR3 is given with its conserved first and last residue. D genes are given only for firm matches. Rows may omit the clone size; those that give it use once, few, many or a size class.

v_call	clone_size	cdr3_length	j_call	d_call	cdr3_nt	cdr3_aa
TRBV7-4	few	17	TRBJ2-1	TRBD2	TGTGCCAGCAGCTTGCTTAGACTAGCGGGGATTTACAATGAGCAGTTCTTC	CASSLLRLAGIYNEQFF
TRBV3-1	-	16	TRBJ1-3	-	TGTGCCAGCAGGGGAATCGGGACCGCGCGGGGAAACACCATATATTTT	CASRGIGTARGNTIYF
TRBV27	few	14	TRBJ2-7	TRBD2	TGTGCCAGCAGGGGACTAGCGGGGGGCTACGAGCAGTACTTC	CASRGLAGGYEQYF
TRBV12-3/TRBV12-4	few	13	TRBJ2-7	-	TGTGCCAGCAGCCTCAGGCTCCTATACGAGCAGTACTTC	CASSLRLLYEQYF
TRBV4-2	-	15	TRBJ1-2	TRBD1	TGTGCCAGCAGCCAAGTTCGGGACAGCAACTATGGCTACACCTTC	CASSQVRDSNYGYTF
TRBV27	-	14	TRBJ2-3	TRBD2	TGTGCCAGCAGTTTAGGCGGGGGTATAGATACGCAGTGTTTT	CASSLGGGIDTQCF
TRBV5-1	-	18	TRBJ2-5	TRBD1	TGCGCCAGCAGCTTGAAAACAGTCGGGACAGGGGCATGGGAGACCCAGTACTTC	CASSLKTVGTGAWETQYF
TRBV11-2	-	15	TRBJ1-2	-	TGTGCCAGCAGCTTAGATTTTAGAGGGTTTCACGGCTACACCTTC	CASSLDFRGFHGYTF
TRBV4-1	-	14	TRBJ2-2	-	TGCGCCAGCAGCCCACGGACCCGTGCCGGGGAGCTGTTTTTT	CASSPRTRAGELFF
TRBV7-9	few	16	TRBJ1-2	-	TGTGCCAGCAGCTTAGGCGGGCCTCCAACTAACTATGGCTACACCTTC	CASSLGGPPTNYGYTF
TRBV12-3/TRBV12-4	many	13	TRBJ2-5	-	TGTGCCAGCACCTCCCGGCCTCGAGAGACCCAGTACTTC	CASTSRPRETQYF
TRBV29-1	few	13	TRBJ1-4	-	TGCAGCGTTGAGACAGCCTCTAATGAAAAACTGTTTTTT	CSVETASNEKLFF
TRBV12-5	few	17	TRBJ2-1	TRBD2	TGTGCTAGTGGTTTGGCGCGGACTAGCTCATCCTACAATGAGCAGTTCTTC	CASGLARTSSSYNEQFF
TRBV12-3/TRBV12-4	-	15	TRBJ1-4	-	TGTGCCAGCAGTTTATATGGATCCTCCAATGAAAAACTGTTTTTT	CASSLYGSSNEKLFF
TRBV28	-	12	TRBJ1-1	TRBD1	TGTGCCAGCAGTCCCTCGACAGGGGTGGCTTTCTTT	CASSPSTGVAFF
TRBV27	few	15	TRBJ2-5	-	TGTGCCAGCAGTCCGGGGGGCCGAGGGGGAGAGACCCAGTACTTC	CASSPGGRGGETQYF
TRBV20-1	-	14	TRBJ2-7	-	TGCAGTGCAGGCCGGGACACACTCTACTACGAGCAGTACTTC	CSAGRDTLYYEQYF
TRBV10-3	few	15	TRBJ1-3	-	TGTGCCATCAGTGAAGGAGGACTGGCTGTAGACACCATATATTTT	CAISEGGLAVDTIYF
TRBV30	few	13	TRBJ1-1	-	TGTGCCTGGAGGGGGAGCCTATACACTGAAGCTTTCTTT	CAWRGSLYTEAFF
TRBV12-5	-	16	TRBJ1-4	-	TGTGCTAGTGGCCGGGCTTGGGGCCGGACTAATGAAAAACGGTTTTTT	CASGRAWGRTNEKRFF
TRBV29-1	few	15	TRBJ2-5	TRBD1	TGCAGCGTTCGGGGCGGTTCAGGGGGCGAGGAGACCCAGTACTTC	CSVRGGSGGEETQYF
TRBV5-5	-	12	TRBJ2-3	-	TGTGCCAGCAGCTTCCTCCCAGATACGCAGTATTTT	CASSFLPDTQYF
TRBV7-2	-	15	TRBJ2-4	-	TGTGCCAGCAGCCCGAGGGTTGCCGCCAAAAACATTCAGTACTTC	CASSPRVAAKNIQYF
TRBV10-3	-	14	TRBJ2-2	-	TGTGCCATCAAAGTCAACAGGGACACCGGGGAGCTGTTTTTT	CAIKVNRDTGELFF
TRBV7-6	-	15	TRBJ1-2	-	TGTGCCAGCAGCGGACATAATCGACAGCCCTATGGCTACACCTTC	CASSGHNRQPYGYTF
TRBV5-6	few	14	TRBJ1-6	-	TGTGCCAGCAGCTCCACATCGAGTGACCCACCCCTCCACTTT	CASSSTSSDPPLHF
TRBV7-2	few	17	TRBJ2-2	TRBD1	TGTGCCAGCAGCTTACTTGGGACAGAAATTAACACCGGGGAGCTGTTTTTT	CASSLLGTEINTGELFF
TRBV7-3	-	13	TRBJ1-6	-	TGTGCCAGCAGCTTACATGAAAATTCACCCCTCCACTTT	CASSLHENSPLHF
TRBV4-3	-	16	TRBJ2-3	TRBD2	TGCGCCAGCAGCCAGTATTCGGGCGGGGGGGCAGATACGCAGTATTTT	CASSQYSGGGADTQYF
TRBV6-5	many	11	TRBJ2-7	-	TGTGCCAGCACTTCAGGGTACGAGCAGTACTTC	CASTSGYEQYF
TRBV27	-	14	TRBJ2-3	TRBD2	TGTGCCGGCGCCCTAGCGGGGGTAACAGATACGCAGTATTTT	CAGALAGVTDTQYF
TRBV11-2	few	14	TRBJ2-3	-	TGTGCCAGCAGCGATCAAGGCCGTCGGAATACGCAGTATTTT	CASSDQGRRNTQYF
TRBV6-2/TRBV6-3	once	16	TRBJ2-1	TRBD2	TGTGCCAGCAGTTACTCTCCTAGCGGGACATACAATGAGCAGTTCTTC	CASSYSPSGTYNEQFF
TRBV7-7	few	14	TRBJ2-5	TRBD1	TGTGCCAGCAGCCCGACAGGGGCGGTGAAGACCCAGTACTTC	CASSPTGAVKTQYF
TRBV9	-	12	TRBJ2-2	-	TGTGCCAGCAGCGCGGGGCACGGGGAGCTGTTTTTT	CASSAGHGELFF
TRBV6-4	-	16	TRBJ2-3	TRBD2	TGTGCCAGCACCCAAGAACCGGGACTACCCACAGATACGCAGTATTTT	CASTQEPGLPTDTQYF
TRBV20-1	few	16	TRBJ2-7	-	TGCAGTGCTACCCCCCCTGCTGGGAGTAGGTCCTACGAGCAGTACTTC	CSATPPAGSRSYEQYF
TRBV5-1	-	14	TRBJ1-2	TRBD1	TGCGCCAGCAGCTCCGCGGGACAGTACTATGGCTACACCTTC	CASSSAGQYYGYTF
TRBV28	many	18	TRBJ2-5	TRBD1	TGTGCCAGCAGTTTCTCTCTCCTCCGGGACAGGCGCGAAGAGACCCAGTACTTC	CASSFSLLRDRREETQYF
TRBV5-1	once	16	TRBJ2-7	TRBD2	TGCGCCAGCAAAGGGACTAGCGGGTATAGCTCCTACGAGCAGTACTTC	CASKGTSGYSSYEQYF